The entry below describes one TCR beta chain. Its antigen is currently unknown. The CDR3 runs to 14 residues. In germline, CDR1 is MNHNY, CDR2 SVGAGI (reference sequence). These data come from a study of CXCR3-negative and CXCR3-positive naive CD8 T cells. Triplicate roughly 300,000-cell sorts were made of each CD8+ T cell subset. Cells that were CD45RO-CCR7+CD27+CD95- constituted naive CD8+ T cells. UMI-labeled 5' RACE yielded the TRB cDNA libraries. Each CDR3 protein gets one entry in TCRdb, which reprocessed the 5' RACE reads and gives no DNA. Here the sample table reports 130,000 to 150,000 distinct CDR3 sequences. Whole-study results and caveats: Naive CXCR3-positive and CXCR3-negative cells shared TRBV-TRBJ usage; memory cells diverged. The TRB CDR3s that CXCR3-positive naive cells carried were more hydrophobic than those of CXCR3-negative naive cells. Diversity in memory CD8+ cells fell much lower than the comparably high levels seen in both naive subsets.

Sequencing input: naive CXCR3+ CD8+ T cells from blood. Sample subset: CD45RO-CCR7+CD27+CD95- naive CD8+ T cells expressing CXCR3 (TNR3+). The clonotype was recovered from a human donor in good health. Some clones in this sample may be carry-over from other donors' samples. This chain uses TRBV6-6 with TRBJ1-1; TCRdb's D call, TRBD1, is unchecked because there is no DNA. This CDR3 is CASSTTGGGTEAFF.